This T cell receptor beta chain was captured by sequencing in a study of chemoradiotherapy in HPV16-positive cancers. TCRdb's copy holds only in-frame clones and misses some; the assay was immunoSEQ multiplex PCR. The sample holds about 5,100 clones, 85% to 95% seen once. Germline V lookup: CDR1 KGHSH, CDR2 LQKENI. The CDR3 runs to 13 residues. V was cut by 1 base and J by 9 bases, with 10 bases left in between. The sample was taken from a patient who underwent chemoradiotherapy. The source is a human donor with HPV-associated anogenital cancer. J is TRBJ1-5 and V is TRBV18, with D possibly being TRBD1 (5 bases). The CDR3 DNA reads as TGTGCCAGCTCACCACTGGGGCTTGGGCCCCAGCATTTT. Amino acids: CASSPLGLGPQHF.